This section outlines one T cell receptor beta chain sequence together with its context. This clonotype was seen repeatedly, ten times or more. Its cognate antigen has yet to be identified. No much larger clonotype is one base removed from it; base qualities were not supplied. The sample is drawn from a study of neurological immune-mediated disorders (dated by TCRdb to the late 2010s). At the level of the whole study: Among the roughly 35 multiple sclerosis patients, roughly 31 had relapsing-remitting MS and 3 had secondary progressive MS. The study compared peripheral blood TCR-beta repertoires of HTLV-I-associated myelopathy (HAM/TSP) patients, multiple sclerosis patients and healthy controls using UMI-based sequencing. Alongside PBMC samples, the set of approximately 100 TCR-beta libraries contained longitudinal samples, technical triplicates, and paired CD4+ and CD8+ T-cell subsets that had been sorted. The cohort comprised some 71 subjects: approximately 15 HAM/TSP patients, 34 multiple sclerosis patients and approximately 20 healthy controls.

The cysteine opens and the phenylalanine closes a CDR3 of 14 amino acids. Only the CDR3 portion is preserved as DNA: 42 bases, with reading frame beginning at the first base. The germline V gene sets CDR1 to SGDLS and CDR2 to YYNGEE. Trimming removed 0 bases from V and 6 bases from J, leaving 12 bases between the germline ends. For the unsorted PBMC libraries, 2 million PBMCs were stored in RNAlater at -80 degrees C until RNA extraction and were used to generate the libraries. Multiple sclerosis patients were enrolled in a US clinical protocol evaluating disease progression by magnetic resonance imaging. Peripheral blood was subjected to Ficoll-Hypaque density gradient centrifugation to isolate PBMCs, which were then cryopreserved in liquid nitrogen. cDNA synthesis used template-switch 5'RACE with a primer carrying a 10-nucleotide random unique molecular identifier tagging each TCR transcript. Each sequencing run produced over 190 million TCR-beta sequences covering 15-18 subjects. Total RNA was extracted with the RNeasy kit. The KAPA Real-time Library Amplification kit was used to amplify TCR-beta VDJ regions with primers for the TCR constant region and the 5'RACE anchor. A first PCR added sample indexes and Illumina adaptors, after which a second PCR increased the library yield. The roughly 650 bp TCR product was size-selected on a 2% E-gel SizeSelection system after Ampure bead purification. Before pooling, libraries had their quality checked on a Bioanalyzer, their concentration measured with Qubit, and their quantity determined with the Kapa Library Quantification kit. Paired-end 2 x 150 bp sequencing of the libraries was performed on an Illumina HiSeq 2500. To increase sequence diversity, about 23-32% phiX was spiked into each library pool. The published analysis was carried out like this. Quality-filtered reads were processed with the UMI-based MiGEC pipeline, which removed over 85% of raw TCR sequences during error correction. IMGT germline references were used for aligning VDJ genes, and each clonotype was defined as a unique CDR3 amino acid sequence together with its V-J genes. VDJtools evaluated clonal expansion, Shannon diversity and CDR3 relatedness (CalcPairwiseDistances, ClusterSamples); CLCbio workbench built phylogenetic trees. Using coefficient-of-variation modelling across technical triplicates, the study counted a clone as expanded if it had at least 8 unique UMIs. TCRdb reworked the public reads: Q25 trimming with fastp, MiXCR clone assembly, productive beta chains retained. Each record represents a unique CDR3 protein, reported with the most common genes and DNA among its rows. None of the V and J calls come from the authors' own analysis; TCRdb made them. This sample has around 60,000 distinct CDR3 sequences in its table, and about 3.2% of those were observed once. Approximately 7.1% of the sample is taken by the ten largest.

Broader findings and caveats from the paper: In a phylogenetic analysis, the repertoires of 18 out of 34 MS patients fell into a single cluster of related CDR3 sequences, pointing to a possible signature at the repertoire level. TCR clonal expansion was highest in HAM/TSP patients and lowest in MS patients, with MS patients falling below even healthy controls. The MS cluster was not associated with any clinical or MRI features, and the authors stated that larger cohorts are needed. No identical CDR3 amino acid sequences were found to be shared among expanded clones across subjects, suggesting that TCR-beta repertoires were private in all groups.

The clonotype comes from a woman aged 60-75 years with multiple sclerosis. The source material was PBMCs. The receptor chain draws on TRBV9 and TRBJ1-1; the D gene is possibly TRBD1, with 5 bases matching. The nucleotide sequence reads as follows: TGTGCCAGCAGCGTAGACGGGGGTGATGCTGAAGCTTTCTTT. It specifies CASSVDGGDAEAFF.